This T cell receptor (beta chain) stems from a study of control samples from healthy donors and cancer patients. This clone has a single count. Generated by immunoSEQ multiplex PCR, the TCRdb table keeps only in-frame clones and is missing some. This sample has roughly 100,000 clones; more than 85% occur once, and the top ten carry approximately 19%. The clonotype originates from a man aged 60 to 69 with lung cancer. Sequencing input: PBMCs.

CDR3 coding DNA: TGTGCCAGCAGCGGGCGGGGGGATACGCAGTATTTT. Translated, it gives CASSGRGDTQYF. V usage is TRBV9 and J usage is TRBJ2-3; 7 nucleotides match TRBD2. This CDR3 contains 12 residues. Losses at the gene ends were 3 bases for V and 6 bases for J; bases not matched to a gene: 1. Germline V gene data show CDR1 as SGDLS and CDR2 as YYNGEE.